This T cell receptor beta chain derives from a study of CD8 T cells in Susac syndrome (dated by TCRdb to the late 2010s). About the full investigation: Repertoire sequencing was used to test whether CD8+ T cell activation and differentiation in Susac syndrome was antigen driven. The clonality of the CD8+ T cell repertoire was compared across some eleven healthy donors, around 14 Susac syndrome patients and about 16 multiple sclerosis patients. Broad study findings and their caveats: The TCR sequencing and HLA analysis was acknowledged to have included a relatively small number of individuals.

On this clonotype: What antigen it recognizes has not been identified. Base qualities are not provided; no much larger clone lies one nucleotide away.

RNA was extracted with the RNeasy kit and roughly 0.45 to 1 ug was reverse transcribed using random hexamers. TCR beta CDR3 regions were amplified with the immunoSEQ multiplex PCR assay covering 54 Vbeta and 13 Jbeta segments. Bias from PCR amplification was corrected by using a synthetic template baseline for primer optimization and for computational correction. As for the original processing: Only productive sequences were kept, with reads annotated to V, D and J genes according to IMGT and analyzed in immunoSEQ Analyzer. Clonality was calculated as one minus the Shannon entropy normalized by log2 of the number of productive unique sequences. For each patient and control, public and private clones were evaluated among the 100 most prevalent clones. Clones were defined as Susac-specific when absent from the healthy and MS cohorts, from 1052 published viral clones and from other ImmuneACCESS disease sequences. The public reads were reprocessed in TCRdb via fastp at Q25 and MiXCR, keeping in-frame beta chains. Merged by CDR3 protein, the rows form single entries marked with the most common genes and DNA. These V and J calls rely on TCRdb rather than the paper's analysis. This sample lists about 400,000 distinct CDR3 sequences; around 83% were detected once. Clones ranked in the top ten supply approximately 0.12% of the sample.

V is shortened by 2 bases, J by 1 base, and the region joining them spans 8 bases. Looking up the germline V gene yields CDR1 MNHEY and CDR2 SVGAGI. The CDR3 holds 14 amino acids from the cysteine to the phenylalanine. This entry keeps only the CDR3 DNA: 42 bases, framed from base 1. Peripheral blood CD8+ and CD4+ T cells from healthy donors, Susac syndrome patients and multiple sclerosis patients were profiled using high-throughput TCR beta sequencing. The multiple sclerosis controls were treatment-naive patients whose relapsing-remitting disease, either stable or active, fulfilled the revised McDonald criteria. Bulk CD8+ and CD4+ T cells were purified by magnetic negative isolation, whereas CD8+ TEMRA cells were enriched by FACS. Blood was drawn into EDTA tubes, processed within 24 hours, and PBMCs were isolated by density gradient centrifugation. PBMCs intended for TCR sequencing were cryopreserved in liquid nitrogen and thawed later in a water bath at 37 degrees C. The sorted or isolated CD4+, CD8+ and CD8+ TEMRA cells had a purity of 90% or higher.

The V and J genes are TRBV6-5 and TRBJ1-1, with the identity of the D gene unclear. Material: CD8+ T cells from PBMCs. This receptor was taken from a human donor with multiple sclerosis. The sequence in DNA is TGTGCCAGCAGTTACCTCATAGGGAACACTGAAGCTTTCTTT. This translates into CASSYLIGNTEAFF.